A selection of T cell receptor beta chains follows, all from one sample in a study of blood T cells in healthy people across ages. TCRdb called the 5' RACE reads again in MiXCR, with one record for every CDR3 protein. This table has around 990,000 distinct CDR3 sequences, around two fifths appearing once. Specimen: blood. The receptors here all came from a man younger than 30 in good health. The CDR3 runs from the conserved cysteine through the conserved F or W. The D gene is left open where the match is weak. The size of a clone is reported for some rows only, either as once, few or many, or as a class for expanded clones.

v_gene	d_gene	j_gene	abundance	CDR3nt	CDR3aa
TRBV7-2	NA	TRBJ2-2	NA	TGTGCCAGCAGCCCCTTGGGCGGGACCTACACCGGGGAGCTGTTTTTT	CASSPLGGTYTGELFF
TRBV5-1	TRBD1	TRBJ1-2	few	TGCGCCAGCAGCCCTGCTCGGACAGGGAGTTATGGCTACACCTTC	CASSPARTGSYGYTF
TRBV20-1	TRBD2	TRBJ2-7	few	TGCAGTGCTAGGGGCGGGGGGGATTCCTACGAGCAGTACTTC	CSARGGGDSYEQYF
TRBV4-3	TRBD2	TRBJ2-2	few	TGCGCCAGCAGCCAAGAAGGGGCTAGCGGGGGGTACAACACCGGGGAGCTGTTTTTT	CASSQEGASGGYNTGELFF
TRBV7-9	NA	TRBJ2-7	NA	TGTGCCAGCAGCTCTAAGGGTTCCCCCTACGAGCAGTACTTC	CASSSKGSPYEQYF
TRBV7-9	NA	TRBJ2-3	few	TGTGCCAGCAGCCGATATTCGGACGCCGCAGATACGCAGTATTTT	CASSRYSDAADTQYF
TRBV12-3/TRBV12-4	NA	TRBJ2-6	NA	TGTGCCAGCACTCCTTCTGGGGCCAACGTCCTGACTTTC	CASTPSGANVLTF
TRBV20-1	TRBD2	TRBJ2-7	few	TGCAGTGCTAGAGCTATCAAAACCGGGACTAGCTCCTACGAGCAGTACTTC	CSARAIKTGTSSYEQYF
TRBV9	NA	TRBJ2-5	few	TGTGCCAGCAGCGTACAGGGTTTCGATGAGCAGTACTTC	CASSVQGFDEQYF
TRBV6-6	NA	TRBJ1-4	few	TGTGCCAGCAGTTACGTACAGATCAATGAAAAACTGTTTTTT	CASSYVQINEKLFF
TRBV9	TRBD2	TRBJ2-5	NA	TGTGCCAGCAGCGTAGGTGGAACTAGCGGGGCAACGATCCAAGAGACCCAGTACTTC	CASSVGGTSGATIQETQYF
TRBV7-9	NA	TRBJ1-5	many	TGTGCCAGCAGCTCCTTTACGGGGAACTTCTGGAGCCAGCCCCAGCATTTT	CASSSFTGNFWSQPQHF
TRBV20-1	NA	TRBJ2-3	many	TGCAGTGCTACTGTTTGGGATACCACAGATACGCAGTATTTT	CSATVWDTTDTQYF
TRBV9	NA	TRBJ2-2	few	TGTGCCAGCAGCGTAGAACAGCTAGCGAACACCGGGGAGCTGTTTTTT	CASSVEQLANTGELFF
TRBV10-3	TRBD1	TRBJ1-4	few	TGTGCCATCAGCACAGGGGATGAAAAACTGTTTTTT	CAISTGDEKLFF
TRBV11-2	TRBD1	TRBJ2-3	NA	TGTGCCAGCAGCTTGTCCAGGACAGGGGGCGATACGCAGTATTTT	CASSLSRTGGDTQYF
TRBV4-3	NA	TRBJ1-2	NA	TGCGCCAGCAGCCAACCGAGCAGCTTTAACTATGGCTACACCTTC	CASSQPSSFNYGYTF
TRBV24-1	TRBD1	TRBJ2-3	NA	TGTGCCACCAGTGAATCCGGACAGGGGTACACAGATACGCAGTATTTT	CATSESGQGYTDTQYF
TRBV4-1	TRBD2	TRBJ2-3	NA	TGCGCCAGCAGCCAGCTTCGAACTCTAGCGGGGGCTAGCACAGATACGCAGTATTTT	CASSQLRTLAGASTDTQYF
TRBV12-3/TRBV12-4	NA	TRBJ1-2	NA	TGTGCCAGCAGTTTAGCCAGGACTGAGGGTGGCTACACCTTC	CASSLARTEGGYTF
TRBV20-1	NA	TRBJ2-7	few	TGCAGTGCTACCGGGGGCGTCTACGAGCAGTACTTC	CSATGGVYEQYF
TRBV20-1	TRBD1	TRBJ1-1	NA	TGCAGTGCCACGGACAGGAGAGAGACTGAAGCTTTCTTT	CSATDRRETEAFF
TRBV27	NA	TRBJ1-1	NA	TGTGCCAGCAGTTTATCGGCGGGGAACATGAACACTGAAGCTTTCTTT	CASSLSAGNMNTEAFF
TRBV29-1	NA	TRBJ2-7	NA	TGCAGCGTTGAAGGGCCCTCGGACCGGGGATACAATGAGCAGTACTTC	CSVEGPSDRGYNEQYF
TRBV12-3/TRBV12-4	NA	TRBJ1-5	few	TGTGCCAGCAGTTTATCGAGGGACAATCAGCCCCAGCATTTT	CASSLSRDNQPQHF
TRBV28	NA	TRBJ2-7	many	TGTGCCAGCTCATCTGGAACCTACGAGCAGTACTTC	CASSSGTYEQYF
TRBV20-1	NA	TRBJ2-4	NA	TGCAGTACTATCAGGGACCCGGGGAACATTCAGTACTTC	CSTIRDPGNIQYF
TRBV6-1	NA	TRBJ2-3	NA	TGTGCCAGCAGTCCCCCCCGAGGGCTAGAAAGCACAGATACGCAGTATTTT	CASSPPRGLESTDTQYF
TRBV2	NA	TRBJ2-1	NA	TGTGCCAGCAGGGTACACCGAAGGGGATACAATGAGCAGTTCTTC	CASRVHRRGYNEQFF
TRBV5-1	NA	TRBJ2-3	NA	TGCGCCAGCAGCCAGGAAGGAGACACAGATACGCAGTATTTT	CASSQEGDTDTQYF
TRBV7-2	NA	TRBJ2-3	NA	TGTGCCAGCAGCTTCAGACAGGGACTACTGAGGGGGGATACGCAGTATTTT	CASSFRQGLLRGDTQYF
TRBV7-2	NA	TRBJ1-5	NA	TGTGCCAGCAGCTTTCCCGGGTCTCTCAATCAGCCCCAGCATTTT	CASSFPGSLNQPQHF
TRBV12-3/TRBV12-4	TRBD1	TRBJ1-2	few	TGTGCCAGCAGTCTTGACAGGGGGCTAAACTATGGCTACACCTTC	CASSLDRGLNYGYTF